The clone carrying this T cell receptor beta chain occurred a few times. Its antigen is still unknown. TCRdb used MiXCR to reprocess the 5' RACE reads, holding one entry per CDR3 protein. The sample has nearly 650,000 distinct CDR3 sequences; roughly 7.1% are singletons. The record originates from a study of identical twins. CDR1 is DFQATT, CDR2 SNEGSKA, per germline (reference sequence). Trimming shortened V by 4 bases and J by 4 bases, and 13 bases separated the two germline ends. This CDR3 is built from 13 residues. Notes on the study in general: Insertions were reduced in abundant cord blood beta clonotypes but not in memory repertoires. Zero-insertion results could be subject to partial confounding by invariant MAIT and iNKT cells.

In addition, the sample was reused for a study of yellow fever vaccine responses in identical twins.

The rearrangement joins TRBV20-1 to TRBJ1-2; D might be TRBD1 (6 bases). The TCR comes from a woman between 18 and 30 years old in good health. Sequencing was performed on PBMCs. The CDR3, as DNA: TGCAGTGCTACCCGAGGGACAAGCTATGGCTACACCTTC. It is translated as CSATRGTSYGYTF.